The 27 T cell receptor beta chains below all came from one sample that was sequenced in a study of blood T cell repertoires in COVID-19. Sequencing used immunoSEQ multiplex PCR; TCRdb keeps in-frame clones, though not all of them. The sample has some 66,000 clones, about 89% seen once. Input material: peripheral blood. The receptors here all came from a human donor in a cohort sampled during active COVID-19.

The chain carries TRBV6-5 and TRBJ1-2; no firm D call. This CDR3 has 15 amino acids. CDR1 and CDR2 (germline): MNHEY, SVGAGI. The V and J ends lost 6 bases and 2 bases respectively, with 16 bases between them. CDR3 DNA: TGTGCCAGCAGCCCGGGGTCCTTGCGAAACTATGGCTACACCTTC. Amino acids: CASSPGSLRNYGYTF.

This chain uses TRBV7-3 with TRBJ2-3, with a tentative D call TRBD2 (5 bases). CDR3 size: 12 residues. V lost 4 bases and J lost 5, with 7 bases in between. The germline V gene has CDR1 SGHTA and CDR2 FQGTGA. CDR3 nucleotide sequence: TGTGCCAGCAGCTACAGCGGAGATACGCAGTATTTT. It encodes CASSYSGDTQYF.

CDR3 amino acids: CASSEEAGTGALHF. For the CDR3, the DNA is TGTGCCAGCAGTGAGGAGGCGGGGACGGGGGCCCTCCACTTT. The rearrangement links TRBV2 to TRBJ1-6; weak D call: TRBD1 (5 bases). Germline V CDR1 and CDR2: SNHLY, FYNNEI. The CDR3 has 14 residues. V was clipped by 3 bases and J by 14 bases, with 17 bases between them.

The chain links TRBV10-2 to TRBJ1-6, with unresolved D. V lost 9 bases and J 3 bases, leaving 21 bases between the germline ends. The CDR3 has 17 residues. Germline lookup yields CDR1 WSHSY and CDR2 SAAADI. CDR3 region: CASLEKRLKVYNSPLHF. The DNA for the CDR3 is TGCGCCAGTCTGGAAAAGCGGCTCAAGGTCTATAATTCACCCCTCCACTTT.

The chain has TRBV7-2 and TRBJ2-2; D not resolved. Looked up from germline, CDR1 is SGHTA and CDR2 is FQGNSA. The CDR3 spans 13 residues. Trimming stripped 3 bases from V and 3 bases from J, with 5 bases between. The CDR3 sequence is CASSLQDTGELFF. In DNA, the CDR3 is TGTGCCAGCAGCTTGCAGGACACCGGGGAGCTGTTTTTT.

The CDR3: CASSYFAGNGYTF. The CDR3 nucleotides are TGTGCCAGCAGCTATTTCGCAGGGAATGGCTACACCTTC. The gene calls are TRBV7-2 and TRBJ1-2; possible D gene TRBD1, 5 bases. This CDR3 is 13 amino acids long. The V end lost 4 bases, the J end lost 6 bases, and 12 bases lay between the germline ends. Germline V gives CDR1 SGHTA, CDR2 FQGNSA.

In its sample, this clone is large. The CDR3 protein is CASSQRAGGRPKNEQFF. The CDR3 DNA follows: TGCGCCAGCAGCCAAAGGGCAGGGGGGCGTCCAAAGAATGAGCAGTTCTTC. The chain has TRBV4-3 and TRBJ2-1; perhaps TRBD1 as D (7 bases). The V end lost 2 bases, the J end lost 7 bases, and 21 bases lay between the germline ends. CDR1 and CDR2 (germline): LGHNA, YSLEER. CDR3 length equals 17 residues.

The chain joins TRBV7-2 to TRBJ2-7, with D maybe TRBD2 (6 bases). This CDR3 region has 16 residues. CDR1 is SGHTA and CDR2 is FQGNSA in the germline V gene. Trimming took off 5 bases at V and 0 bases at J, with 17 bases between the two ends. The CDR3 bases are TGTGCCAGCAGCCTGGGTGGGGGGTACGGCTCCTACGAGCAGTACTTC. Translated, it gives CASSLGGGYGSYEQYF.

V gene TRBV4-3 combines with J gene TRBJ2-1; D is ambiguous. V was pared by 8 bases and J by 0 bases, with 8 bases between. CDR1 is LGHNA and CDR2 is YSLEER in the germline V gene. CDR3 size: 13 residues. CDR3 protein: CASWRSSYNEQFF. CDR3 nucleotide sequence: TGCGCCAGCTGGCGGAGCTCCTACAATGAGCAGTTCTTC.

DNA of the CDR3: TGTGCCAGCAGGGGGCATCACAATGAGCAGTTCTTC. Translated: CASRGHHNEQFF. The genes are TRBV28 and TRBJ2-1; possibly TRBD1 for D (5 bases). The CDR3 runs to 12 residues. Trimming left V 6 bases short and J 5 bases short, with 8 bases between. Germline V gives CDR1 MDHEN, CDR2 SYDVKM.

The CDR3 loop is CASSIKGLSSGANVLTF. The CDR3, as DNA: TGTGCCAGTAGTATAAAGGGGCTCTCCTCTGGGGCCAACGTCCTGACTTTC. This chain uses TRBV19 with TRBJ2-6; D perhaps matches TRBD1 (5 bases). V lost 2 bases and J 0 bases, leaving 11 bases between the germline ends. Per germline, CDR1 LNHDA and CDR2 SQIVND (reference sequence). The CDR3 is made up of 17 amino acids.

V usage is TRBV30 and J usage is TRBJ2-1; 9 nucleotides line up with TRBD2. This CDR3 region has 16 residues. The V gene end was trimmed by 2 bases and the J gene end by 7 bases; junction bases not matched to a gene: 12. From germline, CDR1 is GTSNPN and CDR2 SVGIG (reference sequence). CDR3 residues: CAWSPGLALGLNEQFF. For the CDR3, the DNA is TGTGCCTGGAGTCCGGGACTAGCATTGGGTCTAAATGAGCAGTTCTTC.

The CDR3 coding sequence is TGCGCCAGCAGCTTCCGGCCACAGGATACGCAGTATTTT. This gives the protein CASSFRPQDTQYF. The chain joins TRBV5-1 to TRBJ2-3, with D hard to call. V was shortened by 2 bases and J by 6 bases, with 10 bases between the two germline ends. Germline V lookup: CDR1 SGHRS, CDR2 YFSETQ. The CDR3 sequence is 13 residues long.

This chain links TRBV18 with TRBJ1-2; 12 bases are shared with TRBD1. With V trimmed by 6 bases and J by 2 bases, 7 bases remained unmatched. This CDR3 spans 16 amino acids. Germline V gene lookup returns CDR1 KGHSH and CDR2 LQKENI. CDR3 region: CASSLGGTGGNYGYTF. The DNA of the CDR3 is TGTGCCAGCTCCCTCGGGGGGACAGGGGGCAACTATGGCTACACCTTC.

V and J are TRBV10-3 and TRBJ1-5; D remains ambiguous. The CDR3 has 14 amino acids. V dropped 5 bases and J dropped 4 bases, with 12 bases sitting between them. Germline V gene lookup returns CDR1 ENHRY and CDR2 SYGVKD. The CDR3 loop reads CAISSGEGNQPQHF. The DNA of the CDR3 is TGTGCCATCAGTTCAGGTGAAGGAAATCAGCCCCAGCATTTT.

The V call is TRBV18, the J call TRBJ2-7; a possible D gene is TRBD1 (6 bases). Trimming stripped 3 bases from V and 3 bases from J, with 18 bases between. Germline lookup yields CDR1 KGHSH and CDR2 LQKENI. This CDR3 has 16 residues. The CDR3 here is CASSPEGGFDNYEQYF. CDR3 sequence (DNA): TGTGCCAGCTCACCCGAAGGGGGTTTCGATAACTACGAGCAGTACTTC.

In this sample, this clone turned up a few times. The rearrangement links TRBV7-9 to TRBJ2-5; 7 nucleotides agree with TRBD2. With 5 bases clipped from V and 3 bases from J, the junction kept 9 bases outside the gene matches. The CDR3 extends over 15 amino acids. CDR1 and CDR2 from the germline V gene are SEHNR and FQNEAQ (reference sequence). The CDR3, as DNA: TGTGCCAGCAGCCCCCAATTGGGGGGGGAAGAGACCCAGTACTTC. It codes for CASSPQLGGEETQYF.

This clone was observed a single time. The V call is TRBV13, the J call TRBJ2-5; perhaps TRBD2 as D (7 bases). The CDR3 is 16 amino acids. Deletions cut 3 bases from V and 2 bases from J, with 16 bases between. CDR1 PRHDT and CDR2 FYEKMQ come from the germline V gene (reference sequence). The CDR3 region has the DNA TGTGCCAGCAGCTTCACCCGAGGGGGGGTACAAGAGACCCAGTACTTC. As protein: CASSFTRGGVQETQYF.

The chain is built from TRBV7-2 and TRBJ2-7; perhaps TRBD1 as D (6 bases). The CDR3 is 15 amino acids. Germline assignment: CDR1 SGHTA and CDR2 FQGNSA. The V end lost 3 bases, the J end lost 1 base, and 13 bases lay between the germline ends. The CDR3 spells CASSFQTGLSYEQYF. In DNA, the CDR3 is TGTGCCAGCAGCTTCCAAACAGGGCTTTCCTACGAGCAGTACTTC.

The chain recombines TRBV5-1 with TRBJ2-3; D is ambiguous. Between the trimmed V and J ends, which lost 1 base and 2 bases, there was a span of 8 bases. The CDR3 covers 14 residues. Germline loops: CDR1 SGHRS, CDR2 YFSETQ. Here the CDR3 reads CASSLNAATDTQYF. The CDR3 region has the DNA TGCGCCAGCAGCTTGAACGCGGCCACAGATACGCAGTATTTT.

The J gene is TRBJ1-4, the V gene TRBV18, with D hard to call. The ends were cut back, 6 bases at V and 3 bases at J, with 11 bases in the middle. This CDR3 contains 14 residues. Germline V CDR1 and CDR2: KGHSH, LQKENI. As DNA, the CDR3 is TGTGCCAGCTCTCCGGGGTGGGCTAATGAAAAACTGTTTTTT. Residues: CASSPGWANEKLFF.

V is TRBV19 and J is TRBJ1-1; 7 bases are shared with TRBD1. In germline, CDR1 is LNHDA, CDR2 SQIVND (reference sequence). With V trimmed by 7 bases and J by 10 bases, 12 bases remained unmatched. The CDR3 length is 13 residues. The CDR3 spells CASNERTGWGAFF. The DNA for the CDR3 is TGTGCCAGTAATGAGAGGACAGGTTGGGGAGCTTTCTTT.

V usage is TRBV6-1 and J usage is TRBJ2-5, with TRBD1 matching over 7 bases. V was clipped by 2 bases and J by 4 bases; unmatched bases: 13. The CDR3 is made up of 17 amino acids. From germline, CDR1 is MNHNS and CDR2 SASEGT. CDR3 coding DNA: TGTGCCAGCAGTGAATTGGTAGTTTGGGCAGGGGGAGAGACCCAGTACTTC. Its translation: CASSELVVWAGGETQYF.

The chain uses TRBV4-1 and TRBJ2-1; TRBD1 matches at 7 bases. Trimming removed 0 bases from V and 2 bases from J; junction bases left unmatched: 4. This CDR3 is 16 amino acids long. The germline gives CDR1 MGHRA, CDR2 YSYEKL. CDR3 in amino acids: CASSQDNRGTYNEQFF. For the CDR3, the DNA is TGCGCCAGCAGCCAAGATAACAGGGGTACCTACAATGAGCAGTTCTTC.

The chain's CDR3 is CASRQGQSHEQYF. CDR3 DNA: TGTGCCAGCAGACAAGGACAGTCCCACGAGCAGTACTTC. This chain uses TRBV6-5 with TRBJ2-7; D might be TRBD1 (6 bases). V lost 6 bases to trimming and J lost 5 bases, with 14 bases between them. The CDR3 spans 13 residues. Germline assignment: CDR1 MNHEY and CDR2 SVGAGI.

This chain joins TRBV19 and TRBJ1-5; D might be TRBD1 (6 bases). Trimming left V 4 bases short and J 7 bases short, with 20 bases between. Germline CDR1 LNHDA, CDR2 SQIVND (reference sequence). The CDR3 has 16 amino acids. The CDR3 is CASSTLAGGQRQPQHF. CDR3 coding DNA: TGTGCCAGTAGTACCCTCGCGGGGGGGCAGCGGCAGCCCCAGCATTTT.

The CDR3 region has the DNA TGTGCCAGCAGTGACGAGGCGTGGAAGCCCTATGGCTACACCTTC. This translates into CASSDEAWKPYGYTF. The rearrangement uses TRBV25-1 and TRBJ1-2; no clear D gene. The CDR3 has 15 amino acids. Trimming removed 3 bases at V and 4 bases at J, with 15 bases between. Per the germline V gene, CDR1 is MGHDK and CDR2 is SYGVNS.